What follows are 2 T cell receptor beta chains derived from one specimen sequenced in a study of control samples from healthy donors and cancer patients. The assay was immunoSEQ multiplex PCR, and TCRdb's table has in-frame clones only and misses some. The table has 70,000 to 85,000 clones, approximately 80% seen once. Sequencing input: PBMCs. These TCRs come from a man aged 55 to 69 with head and neck cancer.

This clone has just one count. The chain has TRBV3-1 (or the pseudogene TRBV3-2) and TRBJ1-2; the D is unclear. Trimming removed 3 bases at V and 4 bases at J, with 9 bases between. The CDR3 loop spans 13 amino acids. In germline, CDR1 is LGHDT, CDR2 YNNKEL (reference sequence). The CDR3 bases are TGTGCCAGCAGCCAGAGTGGCCTCTATGGCTACACCTTC. Its translation: CASSQSGLYGYTF.

The chain carries TRBV10-3 and TRBJ1-6; D is unresolved. Germline-derived CDR1 and CDR2 are ENHRY and SYGVKD. The CDR3 contains 13 residues. Trimming removed 3 bases at V and 4 bases at J, with 4 bases between. The CDR3, as DNA: TGTGCCATCAGTGAACAGTATAATTCACCCCTCCACTTT. It translates to CAISEQYNSPLHF.